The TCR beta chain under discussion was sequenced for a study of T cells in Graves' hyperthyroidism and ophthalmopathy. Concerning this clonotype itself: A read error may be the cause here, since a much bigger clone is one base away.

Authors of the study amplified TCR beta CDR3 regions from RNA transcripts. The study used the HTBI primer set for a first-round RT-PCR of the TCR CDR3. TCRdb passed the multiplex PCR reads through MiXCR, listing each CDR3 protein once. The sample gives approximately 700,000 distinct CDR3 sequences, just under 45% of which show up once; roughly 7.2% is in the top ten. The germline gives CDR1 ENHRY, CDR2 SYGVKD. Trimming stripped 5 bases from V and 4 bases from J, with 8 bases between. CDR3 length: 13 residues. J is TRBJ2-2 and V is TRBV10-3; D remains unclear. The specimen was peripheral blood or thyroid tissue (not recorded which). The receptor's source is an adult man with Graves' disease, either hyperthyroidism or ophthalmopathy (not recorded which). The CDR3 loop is CAISYEVTGELFF. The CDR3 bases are TGTGCCATCAGTTATGAGGTCACCGGGGAGCTGTTTTTT.